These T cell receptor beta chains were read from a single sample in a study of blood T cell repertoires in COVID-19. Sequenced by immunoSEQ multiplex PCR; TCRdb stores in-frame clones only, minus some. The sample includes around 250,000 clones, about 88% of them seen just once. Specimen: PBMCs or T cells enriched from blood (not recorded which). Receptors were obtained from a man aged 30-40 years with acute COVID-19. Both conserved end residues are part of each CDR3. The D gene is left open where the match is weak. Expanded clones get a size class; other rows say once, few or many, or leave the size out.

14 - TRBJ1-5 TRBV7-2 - CASSLEFSNQAQHF TGTGCCAGCAGCTTAGAGTTCTCCAATCAGGCCCAGCATTTT
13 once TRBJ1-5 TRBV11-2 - CASSQGEGQPQHF TGTGCCAGCAGTCAAGGGGAGGGCCAGCCCCAGCATTTT
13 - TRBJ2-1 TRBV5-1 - CASSLDPSREQFF TGTGCCAGCAGCTTGGACCCTAGCAGGGAGCAGTTCTTC
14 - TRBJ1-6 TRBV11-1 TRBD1 CASSLRQGNSPLHF TGTGCCAGCAGCTTACGACAGGGAAATTCACCCCTCCACTTT
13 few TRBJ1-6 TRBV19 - CASSMEGNSPLHF TGTGCCAGTAGTATGGAGGGAAACTCACCCCTCCACTTT
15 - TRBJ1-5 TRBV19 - CASSIGRVQEQPQHF TGTGCCAGTAGTATAGGCAGGGTCCAGGAGCAGCCCCAGCATTTT
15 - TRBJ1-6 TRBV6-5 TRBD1 CASTLRDRGDSPLHF TGTGCCAGCACCCTCCGGGACAGGGGCGATTCACCCCTCCACTTT
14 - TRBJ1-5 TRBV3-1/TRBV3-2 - CASSPGQNNQPQHF TGTGCCAGCAGCCCTGGACAGAACAATCAGCCCCAGCATTTT
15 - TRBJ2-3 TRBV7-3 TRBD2 CASSLLGLATDTQYF TGTGCCAGCAGCTTATTGGGACTAGCAACGGATACGCAGTATTTT
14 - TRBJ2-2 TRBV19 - CASSLGQNTGELFF TGTGCCAGTAGTCTGGGACAGAACACCGGGGAGCTGTTTTTT
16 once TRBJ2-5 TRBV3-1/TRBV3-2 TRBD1 CASSQPPTGVKETQYF TGTGCCAGCAGCCAACCCCCTACAGGGGTAAAAGAGACCCAGTACTTC
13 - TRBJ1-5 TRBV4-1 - CASSRTDNQPQHF TGCGCCAGCAGCCGGACAGACAATCAGCCCCAGCATTTT
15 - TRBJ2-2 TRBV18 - CASSLTVTSGGELFF TGTGCCAGCTCACTAACAGTGACCTCCGGCGGGGAGCTGTTTTTT
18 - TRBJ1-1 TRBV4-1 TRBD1 CASSQGTGLTQGNTEAFF TGCGCCAGCAGCCAAGGGACAGGGTTGACCCAAGGGAACACTGAAGCTTTCTTT
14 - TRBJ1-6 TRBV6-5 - CASSYGGINSPLHF TGTGCCAGCAGTTATGGGGGGATAAATTCACCCCTCCACTTT
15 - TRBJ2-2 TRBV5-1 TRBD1 CASSLLGQGTGELFF TGCGCCAGCAGCTTGTTGGGACAGGGAACCGGGGAGCTGTTTTTT
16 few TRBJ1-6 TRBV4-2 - CASSQDEGAANSPLHF TGTGCCAGCAGCCAAGATGAAGGGGCGGCAAACTCACCCCTCCACTTT
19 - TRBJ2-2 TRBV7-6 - CASSLVVGFQGPNTGELFF TGTGCCAGCAGCTTAGTTGTGGGTTTTCAGGGGCCGAACACCGGGGAGCTGTTTTTT
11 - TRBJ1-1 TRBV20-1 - CSATTYTEAFF TGCAGTGCTACCACATACACTGAAGCTTTCTTT
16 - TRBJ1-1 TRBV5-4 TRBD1 CASSFSRWTGRTEAFF TGTGCCAGCAGCTTTTCGAGGTGGACAGGGAGGACTGAAGCTTTCTTT
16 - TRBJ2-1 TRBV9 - CASSVVGGSLGSEQFF TGTGCCAGCAGCGTAGTTGGGGGGAGTCTCGGGTCTGAGCAGTTCTTC
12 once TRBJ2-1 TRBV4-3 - CASSHRRHEQFF TGCGCCAGCAGCCACCGCAGGCATGAGCAGTTCTTC
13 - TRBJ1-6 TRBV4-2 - CASSQETGLPLHF TGTGCCAGCAGCCAGGAAACAGGTTTACCCCTCCACTTT
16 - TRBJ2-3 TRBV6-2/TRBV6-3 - CASSSHVGVPRDGQYF TGTGCCAGCAGTTCCCATGTTGGAGTCCCCCGGGATGGGCAGTATTTT
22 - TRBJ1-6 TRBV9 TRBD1 CASSAKPTGTGPPHPYNSPLHF TGTGCCAGCAGCGCAAAACCGACAGGGACAGGGCCACCCCACCCCTATAATTCACCCCTCCACTTT
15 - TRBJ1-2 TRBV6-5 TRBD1 CASSPDRGPYYGYTF TGTGCCAGCAGTCCCGACAGGGGGCCGTACTATGGCTACACCTTC
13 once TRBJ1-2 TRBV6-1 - CASSERGFYGYTF TGTGCCAGCAGTGAACGAGGATTCTATGGCTACACCTTC
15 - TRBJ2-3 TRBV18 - CASCRQEWGTDTQYF TGTGCCAGCTGTCGACAGGAGTGGGGCACAGATACGCAGTATTTT
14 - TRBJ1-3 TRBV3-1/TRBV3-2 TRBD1 CASSPGGPGNTIYF TGTGCCAGCAGCCCAGGGGGCCCTGGAAACACCATATATTTT
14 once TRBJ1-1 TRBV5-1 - CASSLEWGRTEAFF TGTGCCAGCAGCTTGGAGTGGGGGCGGACTGAAGCTTTCTTT
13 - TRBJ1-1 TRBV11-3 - CASSLERDRGAFF TGTGCCAGCAGCTTAGAAAGGGATCGGGGAGCTTTCTTT
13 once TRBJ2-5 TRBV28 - CASSWPGAGTQYF TGTGCCAGCAGTTGGCCCGGCGCGGGGACCCAGTACTTC
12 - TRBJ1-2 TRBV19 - CASSREFYGYTF TGTGCCAGTAGCCGGGAGTTCTATGGCTACACCTTC
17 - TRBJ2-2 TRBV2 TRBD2 CASSEGRLAGETGELFF TGTGCCAGCAGTGAAGGCCGACTAGCGGGAGAGACCGGGGAGCTGTTTTTT
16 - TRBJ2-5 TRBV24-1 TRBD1 CATSGRTGLLQETQYF TGTGCCACCAGTGGCCGGACAGGGCTTCTCCAAGAGACCCAGTACTTC
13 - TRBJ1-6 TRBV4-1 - CASSHDKGSPLHF TGCGCCAGCAGCCATGATAAGGGGTCACCCCTCCACTTT
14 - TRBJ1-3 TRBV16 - CASSPQGSGNTIYF TGTGCCAGCAGTCCACAGGGCTCTGGAAACACCATATATTTT
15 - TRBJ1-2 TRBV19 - CASSVNRVGDYGYTF TGTGCCAGTAGTGTAAACAGGGTTGGAGACTATGGCTACACCTTC
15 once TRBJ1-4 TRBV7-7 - CASSPLGQGNEKLFF TGTGCCAGCAGCCCCCTGGGCCAGGGAAATGAAAAACTGTTTTTT
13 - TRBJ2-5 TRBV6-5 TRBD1 CASNSGGQETQYF TGTGCCAGCAACTCAGGGGGCCAAGAGACCCAGTACTTC
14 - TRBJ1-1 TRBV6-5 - CASSFGQINTEAFF TGTGCCAGCAGCTTTGGACAGATTAACACTGAAGCTTTCTTT
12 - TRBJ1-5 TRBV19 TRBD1 CASRDRDQPQHF TGTGCCAGTAGGGACAGGGATCAGCCCCAGCATTTT
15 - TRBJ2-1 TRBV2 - CASSSGPGELMEQFF TGTGCCAGCAGTTCCGGGCCAGGGGAGTTAATGGAGCAGTTCTTC
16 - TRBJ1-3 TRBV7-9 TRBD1 CASSPPTGGSGNTIYF TGTGCCAGCAGCCCACCAACAGGGGGCTCTGGAAACACCATATATTTT
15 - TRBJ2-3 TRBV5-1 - CASSLALARTDTQYF TGTGCCAGCAGCTTGGCTCTAGCACGCACAGATACGCAGTATTTT
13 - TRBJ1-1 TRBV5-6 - CASSLDTYTEAFF TGTGCCAGCAGCTTGGACACCTACACTGAAGCTTTCTTT
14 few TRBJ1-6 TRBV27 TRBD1 CASRRQGRDSPLHF TGTGCCAGCAGGAGACAGGGGAGGGATTCACCCCTCCACTTT